This is a list of T cell receptor beta chains from one sample in a study of cytomegalovirus exposure and HLA in healthy donors. TCRdb keeps only in-frame clones here, not all; method: immunoSEQ multiplex PCR. The sample yields roughly 180,000 clones, over 65% seen once. The source material was PBMCs. Every receptor here comes from a man between 18 and 29 years old in good health and CMV-seronegative. The CDR3 runs from the conserved cysteine through the conserved F or W. Fields, in order: CDR3 DNA, CDR3 protein, V gene, J gene, D gene, clone size. The D gene is left open where the match is weak. Only some rows state a clone size, as once, few, many or a class for expanded clones.

CDR3nt: TGTGCCAGCAGTGATCAAAGCTCCCTTTATAGCAATCAGCCCCAGCATTTT; CDR3aa: CASSDQSSLYSNQPQHF; v_gene: TRBV6-1; j_gene: TRBJ1-5; d_gene: .; abundance: once
CDR3nt: TGTGCCAGCAGCGTAGCGGGAGGAAACTCCTACGAGCAGTACTTC; CDR3aa: CASSVAGGNSYEQYF; v_gene: TRBV9; j_gene: TRBJ2-7; d_gene: TRBD2; abundance: .
CDR3nt: TGCAGCGTCCTTGACACTAGATCCTACGAGCAGTACTTC; CDR3aa: CSVLDTRSYEQYF; v_gene: TRBV29-1; j_gene: TRBJ2-7; d_gene: .; abundance: .
CDR3nt: TGTGCCAGCTCACCACTACCCCTTTTACAGGGGGCCAACTATGGCTACACCTTC; CDR3aa: CASSPLPLLQGANYGYTF; v_gene: TRBV18; j_gene: TRBJ1-2; d_gene: TRBD1; abundance: .
CDR3nt: TGTGCCAGCGGGCTTAGGACCCAGTACTTC; CDR3aa: CASGLRTQYF; v_gene: TRBV27; j_gene: TRBJ2-5; d_gene: .; abundance: .
CDR3nt: TGTGCCAGCAAACCCACCGGGACTGCGAACAATGAGCAGTTCTTC; CDR3aa: CASKPTGTANNEQFF; v_gene: TRBV6-5; j_gene: TRBJ2-1; d_gene: .; abundance: few
CDR3nt: TGTGCCAGCAGCCCCCTTGGGCAGCCATACAATGAGCAGTTCTTC; CDR3aa: CASSPLGQPYNEQFF; v_gene: TRBV5-5; j_gene: TRBJ2-1; d_gene: .; abundance: .
CDR3nt: TGTGCCAGTAGACTGGAGGGATTGGGCAGGCGGAATCAGCCCCAGCATTTT; CDR3aa: CASRLEGLGRRNQPQHF; v_gene: TRBV19; j_gene: TRBJ1-5; d_gene: .; abundance: .
CDR3nt: TGTGCCTGGAGTGTCCCCGTCCAAGAGACCCAGTACTTC; CDR3aa: CAWSVPVQETQYF; v_gene: TRBV30; j_gene: TRBJ2-5; d_gene: .; abundance: .
CDR3nt: TGTGCCAGCAGTTTAATCACAGGGGATGGCTACACCTTC; CDR3aa: CASSLITGDGYTF; v_gene: TRBV27; j_gene: TRBJ1-2; d_gene: TRBD1; abundance: .
CDR3nt: TGTGCCAGCAGCTCCAACCCCGATAGCTCCTACGAGCAGTACTTC; CDR3aa: CASSSNPDSSYEQYF; v_gene: TRBV7-6; j_gene: TRBJ2-7; d_gene: .; abundance: .
CDR3nt: TGTGCCAGCAGCACATTCGGACTAGCGGCCTCCTACGAGCAGTACTTC; CDR3aa: CASSTFGLAASYEQYF; v_gene: TRBV13; j_gene: TRBJ2-7; d_gene: TRBD2; abundance: .
CDR3nt: TGTGCCAGCACTCCGGGACTAGGAGTCACTTGGTTCTTC; CDR3aa: CASTPGLGVTWFF; v_gene: TRBV25-1; j_gene: TRBJ2-1; d_gene: TRBD2; abundance: .
CDR3nt: TGTGCCAGCAGCTTCGACAGACATGGGGCCAACGTCCTGACTTTC; CDR3aa: CASSFDRHGANVLTF; v_gene: TRBV5-6; j_gene: TRBJ2-6; d_gene: .; abundance: .
CDR3nt: TGTGCCAGCAGTAATCTAGCGGGGGGGCTCGGAGAGACCCAGTACTTC; CDR3aa: CASSNLAGGLGETQYF; v_gene: TRBV6-6; j_gene: TRBJ2-5; d_gene: TRBD2; abundance: .
CDR3nt: TGCGCCAGCAGTCAATCGGGACAAGAGGGCGCAGATACGCAGTATTTT; CDR3aa: CASSQSGQEGADTQYF; v_gene: TRBV23-1; j_gene: TRBJ2-3; d_gene: .; abundance: .
CDR3nt: TGTGCCTGGAGGGGACTAGCGGGAGGTACCGGGGAGCTGTTTTTT; CDR3aa: CAWRGLAGGTGELFF; v_gene: TRBV30; j_gene: TRBJ2-2; d_gene: TRBD2; abundance: once
CDR3nt: TGCGCCAGCAGCCGAACCGGGGCTAGCGCCGGCGGCTTAACGACAGATACGCAGTATTTT; CDR3aa: CASSRTGASAGGLTTDTQYF; v_gene: TRBV4-1; j_gene: TRBJ2-3; d_gene: .; abundance: .
CDR3nt: TGTGCCAGCAGCTTAAAGCCGACAGGGGAGACTGAAGCTTTCTTT; CDR3aa: CASSLKPTGETEAFF; v_gene: TRBV9; j_gene: TRBJ1-1; d_gene: TRBD1; abundance: .
CDR3nt: TGTGCCAGCAGCTTAGGGCGACTAGCGGGAGGGTCCGGGGAGCTGTTTTTT; CDR3aa: CASSLGRLAGGSGELFF; v_gene: TRBV7-6; j_gene: TRBJ2-2; d_gene: TRBD2; abundance: .
CDR3nt: TGTGCCAGCAGTGAACGCGCGGGACAGTCTTCAGATACGCAGTATTTT; CDR3aa: CASSERAGQSSDTQYF; v_gene: TRBV2; j_gene: TRBJ2-3; d_gene: .; abundance: .
CDR3nt: TGTGCCAGCAGCTTGGTACGGGGAAGCTCCTACAATGAGCAGTTCTTC; CDR3aa: CASSLVRGSSYNEQFF; v_gene: TRBV5-6; j_gene: TRBJ2-1; d_gene: .; abundance: once
CDR3nt: TGTGCCAGCAGTGAGAGTGCCTATGGCTACACCTTC; CDR3aa: CASSESAYGYTF; v_gene: TRBV6-1; j_gene: TRBJ1-2; d_gene: .; abundance: .
CDR3nt: TGTGCCAGCAGCCAAGACCTCCGAGGGGGGGGCTTATATGGCTACACCTTC; CDR3aa: CASSQDLRGGGLYGYTF; v_gene: TRBV7-9; j_gene: TRBJ1-2; d_gene: .; abundance: .
CDR3nt: TGTGCCAGCTCACCTAGCGCGGGTATCCCCTCATACGAGCAGTACTTC; CDR3aa: CASSPSAGIPSYEQYF; v_gene: TRBV18; j_gene: TRBJ2-7; d_gene: .; abundance: .
CDR3nt: TGTGCCAGCACCCTGGGGGCAGGGGCTAACTATGGCTACACCTTC; CDR3aa: CASTLGAGANYGYTF; v_gene: TRBV28; j_gene: TRBJ1-2; d_gene: .; abundance: .
CDR3nt: TGTGCCAGCTCCCAGGGCCTCTCTGGAAACACCATATATTTT; CDR3aa: CASSQGLSGNTIYF; v_gene: TRBV18; j_gene: TRBJ1-3; d_gene: .; abundance: .
CDR3nt: TGTGCCAGCAGCCCACAGCTGAGGGGTAGCGGGAGTTTCCACGAGCAGTACTTC; CDR3aa: CASSPQLRGSGSFHEQYF; v_gene: TRBV7-3; j_gene: TRBJ2-7; d_gene: TRBD2; abundance: .
CDR3nt: TGTGCCAGCAGCCACGAACAGACAGGGGGTTTTCGCGAGCAGTACTTC; CDR3aa: CASSHEQTGGFREQYF; v_gene: TRBV4-2; j_gene: TRBJ2-7; d_gene: TRBD1; abundance: .
CDR3nt: TGTGCCAGCAGCTCCTGGGCGGAGGGGAACACTGAAGCTTTCTTT; CDR3aa: CASSSWAEGNTEAFF; v_gene: TRBV7-2; j_gene: TRBJ1-1; d_gene: .; abundance: .
CDR3nt: TGTGCCAGCAGAGGTGGGGGGGTCGACTACTATGGCTACACCTTC; CDR3aa: CASRGGGVDYYGYTF; v_gene: TRBV9; j_gene: TRBJ1-2; d_gene: .; abundance: .
CDR3nt: TGCGCCAGCAGCCAAGAAGGGACAGCATCTGGGGCCAACGTCCTGACTTTC; CDR3aa: CASSQEGTASGANVLTF; v_gene: TRBV4-3; j_gene: TRBJ2-6; d_gene: TRBD1; abundance: .
CDR3nt: TGTGCCAGCAGCCGGGGACTAGCGTTCTACGAGCAGTACTTC; CDR3aa: CASSRGLAFYEQYF; v_gene: TRBV13; j_gene: TRBJ2-7; d_gene: TRBD2; abundance: few